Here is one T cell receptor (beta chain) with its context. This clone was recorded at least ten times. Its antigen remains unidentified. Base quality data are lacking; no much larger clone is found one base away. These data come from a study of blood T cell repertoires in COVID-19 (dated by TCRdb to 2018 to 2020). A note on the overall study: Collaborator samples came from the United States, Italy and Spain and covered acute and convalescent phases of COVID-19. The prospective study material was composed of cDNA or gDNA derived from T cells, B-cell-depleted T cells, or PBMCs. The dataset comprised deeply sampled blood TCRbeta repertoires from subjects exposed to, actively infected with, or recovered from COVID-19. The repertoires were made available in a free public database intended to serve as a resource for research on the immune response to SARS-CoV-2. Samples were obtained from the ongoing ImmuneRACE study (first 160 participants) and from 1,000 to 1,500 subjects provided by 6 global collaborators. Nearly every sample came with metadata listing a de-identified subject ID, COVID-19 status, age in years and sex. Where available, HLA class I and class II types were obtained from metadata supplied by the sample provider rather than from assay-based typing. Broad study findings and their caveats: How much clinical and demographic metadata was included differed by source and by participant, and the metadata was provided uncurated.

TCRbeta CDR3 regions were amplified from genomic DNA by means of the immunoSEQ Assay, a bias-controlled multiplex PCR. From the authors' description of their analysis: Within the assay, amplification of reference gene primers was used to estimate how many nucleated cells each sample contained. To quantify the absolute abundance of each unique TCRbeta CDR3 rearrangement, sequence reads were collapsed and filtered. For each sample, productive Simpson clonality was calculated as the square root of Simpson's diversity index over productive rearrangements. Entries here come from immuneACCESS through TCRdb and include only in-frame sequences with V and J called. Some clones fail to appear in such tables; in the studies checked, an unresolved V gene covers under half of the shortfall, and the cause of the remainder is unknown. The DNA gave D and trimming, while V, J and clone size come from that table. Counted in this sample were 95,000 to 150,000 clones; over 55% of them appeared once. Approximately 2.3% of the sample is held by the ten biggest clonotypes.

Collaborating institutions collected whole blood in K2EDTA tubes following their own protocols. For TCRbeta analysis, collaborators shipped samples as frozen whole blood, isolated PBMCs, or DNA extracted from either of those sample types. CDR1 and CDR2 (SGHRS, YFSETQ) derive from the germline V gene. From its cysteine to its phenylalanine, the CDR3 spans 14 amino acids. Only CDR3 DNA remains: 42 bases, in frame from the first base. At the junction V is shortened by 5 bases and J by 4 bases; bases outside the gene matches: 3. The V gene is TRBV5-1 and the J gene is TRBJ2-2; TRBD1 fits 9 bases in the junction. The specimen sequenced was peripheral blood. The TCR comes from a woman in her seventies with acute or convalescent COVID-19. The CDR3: CASREQGATGELFF. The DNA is TGCGCCAGCAGGGAACAGGGGGCCACCGGGGAGCTGTTTTTT. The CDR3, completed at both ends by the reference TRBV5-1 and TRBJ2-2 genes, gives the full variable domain KAGVTQTPRYLIKTRGQQVTLSCSPISGHRSVSWYQQTPGQGLQFLFEYFSETQRNKGNFPGRFSGRQFSNSRSEMNVSTLELGDSALYLCASREQGATGELFFGEGSRLTVL.